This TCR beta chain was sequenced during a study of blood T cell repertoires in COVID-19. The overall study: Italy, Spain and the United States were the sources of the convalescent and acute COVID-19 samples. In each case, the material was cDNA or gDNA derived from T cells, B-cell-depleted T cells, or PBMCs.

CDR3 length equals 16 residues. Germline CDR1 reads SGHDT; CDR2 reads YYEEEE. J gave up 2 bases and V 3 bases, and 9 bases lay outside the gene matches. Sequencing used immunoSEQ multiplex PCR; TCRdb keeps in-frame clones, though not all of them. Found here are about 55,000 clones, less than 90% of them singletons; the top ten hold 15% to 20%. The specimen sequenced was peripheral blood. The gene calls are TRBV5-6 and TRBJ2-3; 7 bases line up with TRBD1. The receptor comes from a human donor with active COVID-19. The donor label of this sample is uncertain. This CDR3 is CASSWGRGQITDTQYF. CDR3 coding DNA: TGTGCCAGCAGCTGGGGAAGGGGGCAGATCACAGATACGCAGTATTTT.